This is a list of T cell receptor beta chains from one sample in a study of CD8 T cells in Susac syndrome. From the immunoSEQ multiplex PCR reads, TCRdb called clonotypes with MiXCR, one entry per CDR3 protein. This table holds 120,000 to 150,000 distinct CDR3 sequences, around 96% found once. The sample taken for sequencing was CD4+ T cells from PBMCs. The receptors shown here come from a human donor with multiple sclerosis. Both conserved end residues are part of each CDR3. A D gene is named only where the DNA matches it firmly. Clone size is not always given. Where it is, it says once, few, many or a class for expanded clones.

d_gene: NA
v_gene: TRBV20-1
len: 12
abundance: NA
j_gene: TRBJ2-1
CDR3nt: TGCAGTGCCGGGGACTTGTACAATGAGCAGTTCTTC
CDR3aa: CSAGDLYNEQFF

d_gene: NA
v_gene: TRBV5-6
len: 13
abundance: NA
j_gene: TRBJ2-1
CDR3nt: TGTGCCAGCAGCTTGGATAGGGACAATGAGCAGTTCTTC
CDR3aa: CASSLDRDNEQFF

d_gene: NA
v_gene: TRBV5-1
len: 15
abundance: NA
j_gene: TRBJ2-7
CDR3nt: TGCGCCAGCACCATCATTCCCGGGCCCACCTACGAGCAGTACTTC
CDR3aa: CASTIIPGPTYEQYF

d_gene: NA
v_gene: TRBV20-1
len: 12
abundance: NA
j_gene: TRBJ1-2
CDR3nt: TGCAGTGCTAGAGATCGCGGCTATGGCTACACCTTC
CDR3aa: CSARDRGYGYTF

d_gene: NA
v_gene: TRBV12-3/TRBV12-4
len: 14
abundance: NA
j_gene: TRBJ1-5
CDR3nt: TGTGCCAGCAGTCGGACAGCCTTTAATCAGCCCCAGCATTTT
CDR3aa: CASSRTAFNQPQHF

d_gene: NA
v_gene: TRBV6-5
len: 13
abundance: NA
j_gene: TRBJ2-5
CDR3nt: TGTGCCAGCAGAGCGGCGGGGCGAGAGACCCAGTACTTC
CDR3aa: CASRAAGRETQYF

d_gene: NA
v_gene: TRBV7-9
len: 16
abundance: NA
j_gene: TRBJ1-5
CDR3nt: TGTGCCAGCAGCGGCCGGGTCTGGGGTAGCAATCAGCCCCAGCATTTT
CDR3aa: CASSGRVWGSNQPQHF

d_gene: NA
v_gene: TRBV9
len: 15
abundance: NA
j_gene: TRBJ1-2
CDR3nt: TGTGCCAGCAGCGTAGGACAGGCGGGTGTTGGAGGCTACACCTTC
CDR3aa: CASSVGQAGVGGYTF

d_gene: NA
v_gene: TRBV5-1
len: 15
abundance: NA
j_gene: TRBJ1-1
CDR3nt: TGCGCCAGCAGCTTGGAGGCAGATTTGAGGGGTGAAGCTTTCTTT
CDR3aa: CASSLEADLRGEAFF

d_gene: NA
v_gene: TRBV7-2
len: 15
abundance: NA
j_gene: TRBJ1-5
CDR3nt: TGTGCCAGCAGCTTGAAGGGGACGAGCAATCAGCCCCAGCATTTT
CDR3aa: CASSLKGTSNQPQHF

d_gene: TRBD1
v_gene: TRBV29-1
len: 13
abundance: NA
j_gene: TRBJ1-2
CDR3nt: TGCGGCGGGGCGGGACAGGGCAACTATGGCTACACCTTC
CDR3aa: CGGAGQGNYGYTF

d_gene: NA
v_gene: TRBV20-1
len: 14
abundance: NA
j_gene: TRBJ1-4
CDR3nt: TGCAGTGCTGAAAGCTCCTCAACTAATGAAAAACTGTTTTTT
CDR3aa: CSAESSSTNEKLFF

d_gene: NA
v_gene: TRBV3-1
len: 14
abundance: NA
j_gene: TRBJ1-2
CDR3nt: TGTGCCAGCAGCCAAGAGGTCCCAGGCTATGGCTACACCTTC
CDR3aa: CASSQEVPGYGYTF

d_gene: TRBD1
v_gene: TRBV30
len: 14
abundance: NA
j_gene: TRBJ2-7
CDR3nt: TGTGCCTGGAGCCCCGGGACAGGGCGTTCCGAGCAGTACTTC
CDR3aa: CAWSPGTGRSEQYF

d_gene: NA
v_gene: TRBV5-6
len: 15
abundance: NA
j_gene: TRBJ2-1
CDR3nt: TGTGCCAGCACTCCGGGTGCAGGGTCCTACAATGAGCAGTTCTTC
CDR3aa: CASTPGAGSYNEQFF

d_gene: NA
v_gene: TRBV30
len: 14
abundance: NA
j_gene: TRBJ2-1
CDR3nt: TGTGCCTGGATTCCGGTTTCCTCCTACAATGAGCAGTTCTTC
CDR3aa: CAWIPVSSYNEQFF

d_gene: NA
v_gene: TRBV20-1
len: 12
abundance: NA
j_gene: TRBJ2-7
CDR3nt: TGCAGTCCCGAAACCGACCTGGGGGAGCAGTACTTC
CDR3aa: CSPETDLGEQYF

d_gene: TRBD1
v_gene: TRBV5-5
len: 14
abundance: once
j_gene: TRBJ1-5
CDR3nt: TGTGCCAGCAGCCGGACAGGGGTCAATCAGCCCCAGCATTTT
CDR3aa: CASSRTGVNQPQHF

d_gene: NA
v_gene: TRBV3-1
len: 18
abundance: NA
j_gene: TRBJ2-2
CDR3nt: TGTGCCAGCAGCCAAGATCGGTGGACTCGCGATGCCCCCGGGGAGCTGTTTTTT
CDR3aa: CASSQDRWTRDAPGELFF

d_gene: TRBD1
v_gene: TRBV5-1
len: 14
abundance: NA
j_gene: TRBJ1-1
CDR3nt: TGCGCCAGCAGCTTGACAGGGGGTAAGGCTGAAGCTTTCTTT
CDR3aa: CASSLTGGKAEAFF

d_gene: NA
v_gene: TRBV24-1
len: 11
abundance: NA
j_gene: TRBJ1-2
CDR3nt: TGTGCCACCGGGGGCGACTATGGCTACACCTTC
CDR3aa: CATGGDYGYTF

d_gene: NA
v_gene: TRBV29-1
len: 9
abundance: NA
j_gene: TRBJ1-1
CDR3nt: TGCAGCGTCGCCCCTCCAGCTTTCTTT
CDR3aa: CSVAPPAFF

d_gene: NA
v_gene: TRBV27
len: 15
abundance: NA
j_gene: TRBJ1-4
CDR3nt: TGTGCCAGCAGTTATTCCGGAGGTACTAAAGAAAAACTGTTTTTT
CDR3aa: CASSYSGGTKEKLFF

d_gene: NA
v_gene: TRBV7-9
len: 15
abundance: NA
j_gene: TRBJ1-4
CDR3nt: TGTGCCAGCAGCTTAGAGGTGGCAACTAATGAAAAACTGTTTTTT
CDR3aa: CASSLEVATNEKLFF

d_gene: NA
v_gene: TRBV27
len: 12
abundance: NA
j_gene: TRBJ1-4
CDR3nt: TGTGCCAGCAGACAGAGGAATGAAAAACTGTTTTTT
CDR3aa: CASRQRNEKLFF

d_gene: TRBD2
v_gene: TRBV7-3
len: 14
abundance: NA
j_gene: TRBJ2-1
CDR3nt: TGTGCCAGCAGCTCCCTAGCGGGGGGGAATGAGCAGTTCTTC
CDR3aa: CASSSLAGGNEQFF

d_gene: TRBD1
v_gene: TRBV12-3/TRBV12-4
len: 15
abundance: NA
j_gene: TRBJ1-5
CDR3nt: TGTGCCAGCTCAATGACAGGGGGCTACAATCAGCCCCAGCATTTT
CDR3aa: CASSMTGGYNQPQHF

d_gene: TRBD2
v_gene: TRBV18
len: 15
abundance: NA
j_gene: TRBJ2-1
CDR3nt: TGTGCCAGCTCATCGACTAGCGGGCGCAACAATGAGCAGTTCTTC
CDR3aa: CASSSTSGRNNEQFF

d_gene: NA
v_gene: TRBV12-3/TRBV12-4
len: 12
abundance: NA
j_gene: TRBJ2-3
CDR3nt: TGTGCCAGCAGTTTACCGTTGGGTACGCAGTATTTT
CDR3aa: CASSLPLGTQYF

d_gene: TRBD2
v_gene: TRBV5-1
len: 16
abundance: NA
j_gene: TRBJ2-3
CDR3nt: TGCGCCAGCAGCTTGGGACTAGCGGGGACCACAGATACGCAGTATTTT
CDR3aa: CASSLGLAGTTDTQYF

d_gene: TRBD2
v_gene: TRBV29-1
len: 14
abundance: NA
j_gene: TRBJ2-1
CDR3nt: TGCAGCGGGTTAGCGGGAGGCTCCTACAATGAGCAGTTCTTC
CDR3aa: CSGLAGGSYNEQFF

d_gene: NA
v_gene: TRBV3-1
len: 14
abundance: NA
j_gene: TRBJ1-1
CDR3nt: TGTGCCAGCAGCCAGCAGGGTGGGCACACTGAAGCTTTCTTT
CDR3aa: CASSQQGGHTEAFF

d_gene: TRBD2
v_gene: TRBV9
len: 17
abundance: NA
j_gene: TRBJ2-3
CDR3nt: TGTGCCAGCAGCGCGTTAACCGGGACTAGCGGGTTAGATACGCAGTATTTT
CDR3aa: CASSALTGTSGLDTQYF

d_gene: NA
v_gene: TRBV27
len: 15
abundance: NA
j_gene: TRBJ2-7
CDR3nt: TGTGCCAGCGCCCCCCCGGGAGTTGGGTCCTACGAGCAGTACTTC
CDR3aa: CASAPPGVGSYEQYF

d_gene: TRBD1
v_gene: TRBV6-6
len: 15
abundance: NA
j_gene: TRBJ1-5
CDR3nt: TGTGCCAGCAGAACAGCTCAGGGGGCGGATCAGCCCCAGCATTTT
CDR3aa: CASRTAQGADQPQHF

d_gene: TRBD2
v_gene: TRBV29-1
len: 15
abundance: NA
j_gene: TRBJ2-1
CDR3nt: TGCAGCGTTGAACTCCTAGCGGGAGGGTTGAATGAGCAGTTCTTC
CDR3aa: CSVELLAGGLNEQFF

d_gene: TRBD2
v_gene: TRBV28
len: 14
abundance: few
j_gene: TRBJ2-5
CDR3nt: TGTGCCAGCAGTCTATCGGGAGGCGCAGAGACCCAGTACTTC
CDR3aa: CASSLSGGAETQYF

d_gene: TRBD2
v_gene: TRBV20-1
len: 15
abundance: NA
j_gene: TRBJ2-1
CDR3nt: TGCAGTGCTAAAATCACTAGCGGGAAACGCAATGAGCAGTTCTTC
CDR3aa: CSAKITSGKRNEQFF

d_gene: NA
v_gene: TRBV24-1
len: 11
abundance: NA
j_gene: TRBJ1-5
CDR3nt: TGTGCCACCGCAAAAAATCAGCCCCAGCATTTT
CDR3aa: CATAKNQPQHF

d_gene: NA
v_gene: TRBV30
len: 14
abundance: NA
j_gene: TRBJ1-6
CDR3nt: TGTGCCTGGAGTGTATCCGGGTCTTCGCCACCCCTCCACTTT
CDR3aa: CAWSVSGSSPPLHF

d_gene: NA
v_gene: TRBV28
len: 11
abundance: once
j_gene: TRBJ2-7
CDR3nt: TGTGCCAGCAGTAACGGACCCCGCCGTGACTTC
CDR3aa: CASSNGPRRDF